What follows are 24 T cell receptor beta chains derived from one specimen sequenced in a study of blood T cell repertoires in COVID-19. Sequenced by immunoSEQ multiplex PCR; TCRdb stores in-frame clones only, minus some. The top ten clones hold around 10% of a sample with more than 150,000 clones, roughly four fifths of them seen once. Sequenced material: peripheral blood. The source of these receptors is a woman older than 75 with COVID-19, enrolled during active disease.

The chain is built from TRBV5-1 and TRBJ1-5, with unresolved D. Germline V CDR1 and CDR2: SGHRS, YFSETQ. CDR3 length equals 13 residues. Trimming took off 3 bases at V and 7 bases at J, with 11 bases between the two ends. The CDR3 protein is CASSSGYGQPQHF. The CDR3 bases are TGCGCCAGCAGCTCGGGGTATGGACAGCCCCAGCATTTT.

This chain links TRBV11-3 with TRBJ2-1; 7 positions agree with TRBD1. This CDR3 comprises 15 residues. From germline, CDR1 is SGHNT and CDR2 YENEEA. The junction had 9 bases not matched to a gene; V was cut back by 5 bases and J by 5 bases. The chain's CDR3 is CASSLGQVSNNEQFF. The CDR3 DNA sequence: TGTGCCAGCAGCCTCGGACAGGTGAGCAACAATGAGCAGTTCTTC.

This chain links TRBV5-4 with TRBJ2-3; 9 bases map to TRBD2. Germline V lookup: CDR1 SGHNT, CDR2 YYREEE (reference sequence). V trimming: 4 bases; J trimming: 5 bases; junction bases outside the gene matches: 5. The CDR3 length is 14 residues. The CDR3 protein is CASSPRGGIDTQYF. The CDR3, as DNA: TGTGCCAGCAGCCCGCGGGGGGGGATAGATACGCAGTATTTT.

This rearrangement joins TRBV20-1 to TRBJ1-2, with D uncertain. Between the trimmed V and J ends, which lost 2 bases and 3 bases, there was a span of 4 bases. CDR1 and CDR2 from the germline V gene are DFQATT and SNEGSKA (reference sequence). There are 11 residues in the CDR3. This chain's CDR3 is CSARQDYGYTF. CDR3 nucleotide sequence: TGCAGTGCTAGACAGGACTATGGCTACACCTTC.

The chain combines TRBV7-8 with TRBJ1-2, with a possible D match to TRBD1 (6 bases). CDR3 length: 12 residues. Germline-derived CDR1 and CDR2 are SGHVS and FQNEAQ. V dropped 5 bases and J dropped 4 bases, with 8 bases sitting between them. The DNA of the CDR3 is TGTGCCAGCAGCCAACAGGGCTATGGCTACACCTTC. This sequence encodes CASSQQGYGYTF.

The chain recombines TRBV7-8 with TRBJ1-6; D gene unclear. V lost 4 bases and J 7 bases, leaving 20 bases between the germline ends. CDR3 length: 17 residues. Looked up from germline, CDR1 is SGHVS and CDR2 is FQNEAQ. Here the CDR3 DNA reads TGTGCCAGCAGCTCCCTAGCCCGCGGACGGGCCAATTCACCCCTCCACTTT. It translates to CASSSLARGRANSPLHF.

The gene calls are TRBV9 and TRBJ2-5; 13 bases line up with TRBD2. CDR1 SGDLS and CDR2 YYNGEE come from the germline V gene. Trimming cost V 6 bases and J 9 bases; bases outside gene matches: 11. This CDR3 comprises 15 residues. CDR3 amino acids: CASTPTSGGRGAQYF. In nucleotides, the CDR3 is TGTGCCAGCACGCCGACTAGCGGGGGGCGGGGAGCCCAGTACTTC.

The rearrangement links TRBV15 to TRBJ2-5; 7 bases are a match to TRBD1. This CDR3 is 15 amino acids long. The germline V gene encodes CDR1 LNHNV and CDR2 YYDKDF (reference sequence). V shed 5 bases and J 1 base; nucleotides not matched to a gene: 7. The DNA for the CDR3 is TGTGCCACCAGCGTCTCCGACAGGGTCCAAGAGACCCAGTACTTC. Translating gives CATSVSDRVQETQYF.

Here the CDR3 DNA reads TGTGCCAGCAGCTTAGGGGTTGTTAGCCGGGGGGATGAGCAGTTCTTC. The encoded protein is CASSLGVVSRGDEQFF. The chain has TRBV7-9 and TRBJ2-1, with 7 bases lining up with TRBD2. CDR1 is SEHNR and CDR2 is FQNEAQ in the germline V gene (reference sequence). With 1 base clipped from V and 8 bases from J, the junction kept 11 bases outside the gene matches. CDR3 length: 16 residues.

The chain combines TRBV14 with TRBJ2-1; the D is unclear. CDR1 is SGHDN and CDR2 is FVKESK in the germline V gene. The V and J ends lost 4 bases and 6 bases respectively, with 28 bases between them. This CDR3 spans 19 amino acids. CDR3 amino acids: CASSPEIPTFNPAPNEQFF. CDR3 coding DNA: TGTGCCAGCAGCCCAGAGATACCTACCTTTAACCCTGCGCCCAATGAGCAGTTCTTC.

The CDR3 nucleotides are TGTGCCAGCAGCAGACAAGGGGGCTCCCAAGCTTTCTTT. Protein sequence: CASSRQGGSQAFF. The chain combines TRBV6-5 with TRBJ1-1; 7 bases fit TRBD1. The length of the CDR3 is 13 residues. Germline V CDR1 and CDR2: MNHEY, SVGAGI. V lost 6 bases to trimming and J lost 9 bases; unmatched junction nucleotides: 10.

Only one count was recorded for this clone. The chain employs TRBV6-5 and TRBJ1-1; TRBD1 might be the D (6 bases). The length of the CDR3 is 15 residues. The germline V gene has CDR1 MNHEY and CDR2 SVGAGI. The V end was cut by 2 bases, the J end by 1 base, with 11 bases between. CDR3 sequence (DNA): TGTGCCAGCAGTTACGGGGGCCCTGCGAACACTGAAGCTTTCTTT. Encoded protein: CASSYGGPANTEAFF.

V usage is TRBV2 and J usage is TRBJ2-3, with D perhaps matching TRBD2 (5 bases). From germline, CDR1 is SNHLY and CDR2 FYNNEI. This CDR3 comprises 12 residues. V was cut by 6 bases and J by 7 bases, with 11 bases left in between. CDR3 sequence reads: CASRPDLNTQYF. DNA of the CDR3: TGTGCCAGCAGGCCGGACTTAAATACGCAGTATTTT.

The V call is TRBV27, the J call TRBJ2-2; the match to TRBD1 covers 8 bases. V lost 4 bases, J lost 1 base, and 5 bases stayed unmatched. Germline CDR1 is MNHEY and CDR2 is SMNVEV (reference sequence). The CDR3 length is 16 residues. The CDR3 sequence: CASSSFGTGNTGELFF. The DNA for the CDR3 is TGTGCCAGCAGTTCCTTCGGGACAGGGAACACCGGGGAGCTGTTTTTT.

The chain is built from TRBV7-2 and TRBJ1-1, with TRBD1 as a possible D gene (5 bases). This CDR3 has 15 amino acids. Germline lookup yields CDR1 SGHTA and CDR2 FQGNSA. The V end was cut by 1 base, the J end by 5 bases, with 14 bases between. The CDR3 reads CASSLGVERGTEAFF. The DNA of the CDR3 is TGTGCCAGCAGCTTAGGTGTCGAAAGGGGAACTGAAGCTTTCTTT.

V is TRBV6-5 and J is TRBJ1-4; the D gene is possibly TRBD1 (5 bases). Germline CDR1 is MNHEY and CDR2 is SVGAGI. The CDR3 is 14 amino acids. The V gene lost 7 bases and the J gene lost 7 bases, with 16 bases spanning the gap. The CDR3 coding sequence is TGTGCCAGCACCGGCCGGGGGAGGAGTGAAAAACTGTTTTTT. This gives the protein CASTGRGRSEKLFF.

This clone was found a few times. This rearrangement joins TRBV6-4 to TRBJ2-3, with D hard to call. The V and J ends lost 3 bases and 0 bases respectively, with 7 bases between them. CDR1 is MRHNA and CDR2 is SNTAGT in the germline V gene. The CDR3 is 14 amino acids. CDR3 region: CASSETRSTDTQYF. DNA of the CDR3: TGTGCCAGCAGTGAAACTCGGAGCACAGATACGCAGTATTTT.

The chain recombines TRBV4-1 with TRBJ2-3; the match to TRBD2 covers 7 bases. CDR1 and CDR2 (germline): MGHRA, YSYEKL. Unmatched junction bases numbered 6, after V lost 1 base and J lost 5 bases. The CDR3 loop spans 15 amino acids. The CDR3 bases are TGCGCCAGCAGCCAAGGCGGGGGAAGTGGAGATACGCAGTATTTT. Translation: CASSQGGGSGDTQYF.

The genes are TRBV28 and TRBJ1-4; TRBD1 might be the D (6 bases). Trimming took off 3 bases at V and 4 bases at J, with 21 bases between the two ends. The CDR3 runs 18 residues. Germline lookup yields CDR1 MDHEN and CDR2 SYDVKM. The CDR3 nucleotides are TGTGCCAGCAGTTTTCTCTCTTATAGGACAGCGTTTAATGAAAAACTGTTTTTT. Translating gives CASSFLSYRTAFNEKLFF.

Concerning this clone itself: Within the sample, other DNA sequences also encode this same CDR3. This rearrangement joins TRBV7-9 to TRBJ1-2, with D possibly TRBD1 on 6 matching bases. The CDR3 is 13 amino acids. Trimming left V 3 bases short and J 7 bases short, with 12 bases between. Germline V lookup: CDR1 SEHNR, CDR2 FQNEAQ (reference sequence). The DNA of the CDR3 is TGTGCCAGCAGCTTTGGGGAAGGGGGTGGCTACACCTTC. This translates into CASSFGEGGGYTF. The whole variable domain, remainder taken from reference TRBV7-9 and TRBJ1-2, is DTGVSQNPRHKITKRGQNVTFRCDPISEHNRLYWYRQTLGQGPEFLTYFQNEAQLEKSRLLSDRFSAERPKGSFSTLEIQRTEQGDSAMYLCASSFGEGGGYTFGSGTRLTVV.

The gene calls are TRBV5-5 and TRBJ2-7, with 7 positions matching TRBD1. V trimming: 5 bases; J trimming: 6 bases; junction bases outside the gene matches: 11. There are 14 residues in the CDR3. The germline V gene has CDR1 SGHKS and CDR2 YYEKEE (reference sequence). As DNA, the CDR3 is TGTGCCAGCAGTTCGAACCCCTCAGGGGGCGAGCAGTACTTC. Amino acids: CASSSNPSGGEQYF.

CDR3 region: CASSLDRETEAFF. For the CDR3, the DNA is TGTGCCAGCAGCCTCGACAGGGAGACTGAAGCTTTCTTT. The gene calls are TRBV3-1 (or the pseudogene TRBV3-2) and TRBJ1-1, with 7 bases aligning to TRBD1. The J segment lost 5 bases and the V segment lost 4 bases, leaving 4 bases of the junction unmatched. In germline, CDR1 is LGHDT, CDR2 YNNKEL (reference sequence). The CDR3 contains 13 residues.

This clone appeared once. The chain has TRBV19 and TRBJ1-5, with unresolved D. V lost 3 bases, J lost 0 bases, and 12 bases lay in between. CDR1 is LNHDA, CDR2 SQIVND, per germline (reference sequence). The CDR3 spans 16 residues. As DNA, the CDR3 is TGTGCCAGTAGTATTTTTGGAGGGTATAGCAATCAGCCCCAGCATTTT. This encodes CASSIFGGYSNQPQHF.

This sequence joins TRBV2 and TRBJ1-1; 7 nucleotides match TRBD1. The CDR3 contains 15 residues. The V gene end was trimmed by 6 bases and the J gene end by 0 bases; junction bases not matched to a gene: 7. Germline V gives CDR1 SNHLY, CDR2 FYNNEI. This CDR3 reads CASRQQGLVNTEAFF. CDR3 in DNA: TGTGCCAGCAGACAACAGGGGTTGGTGAACACTGAAGCTTTCTTT.